The rows below give T cell receptor beta chains drawn from one sample of a study of regulatory T cells in long-lasting Graves disease. TCRdb analysed the multiplex PCR reads with MiXCR anew, one entry per CDR3 protein. The sample includes 350,000 to 500,000 distinct CDR3 sequences, around 13% of them seen just once. These data were likewise used in another study, on T cells in Graves' hyperthyroidism and ophthalmopathy.

The source material was peripheral blood mononuclear cells (PBMCs), sampled at new diagnosis, from a patient treated with antithyroid drugs. These receptors were taken from a woman between 50 and 59 years old with Graves disease. Each CDR3 is given with its conserved first and last residue. Each record gives: V gene, clone size, J gene, D gene, CDR3 DNA, CDR3 protein. A D gene is named only where the DNA matches it firmly. Clone sizes are given selectively: once, few, many, or a class where the clone is expanded.

V: TRBV7-9; size: once; J: TRBJ2-1; D: TRBD2; DNA: TGTGCCAGCAGCTTAACCTCCCGGCCTAGCGGGAGCAGCCGGGACGATGAGCAGTTCTTC; CDR3: CASSLTSRPSGSSRDDEQFF
V: TRBV7-3; size: many; J: TRBJ2-3; D: TRBD2; DNA: TGTGCCAGCAGCCCGGGACTAGCGCGCACAGATACGCAGTATTTT; CDR3: CASSPGLARTDTQYF
V: TRBV3-1; size: few; J: TRBJ2-1; D: TRBD1; DNA: TGTGCCAGCAGCCAAGAATCACAGGGGGGCAATGAGCAGTTCTTC; CDR3: CASSQESQGGNEQFF
V: TRBV7-8; size: many; J: TRBJ2-5; D: NA; DNA: TGTGCCAGCAGTCTAGGCGGAGTCCAAGAGACCCAGTACTTC; CDR3: CASSLGGVQETQYF
V: TRBV27; size: many; J: TRBJ1-1; D: NA; DNA: TGTGCCAGCAGTTTATTCAACCCTAGGGAAGCTTTCTTT; CDR3: CASSLFNPREAFF
V: TRBV5-1; size: many; J: TRBJ1-3; D: NA; DNA: TGCGCCAGCAGCGAAGACGGTCGGTCTGGAAACACCATATATTTT; CDR3: CASSEDGRSGNTIYF
V: TRBV20-1; size: many; J: TRBJ2-5; D: TRBD2; DNA: TGCAGTGCTCCTGGACTAGCGGGAGACGGGGAGACCCAGTACTTC; CDR3: CSAPGLAGDGETQYF
V: TRBV4-1; size: many; J: TRBJ2-7; D: TRBD1; DNA: TGCGCCAGCAGCCCCCGACAGGGTAAAGGCTACGAGCAGTACTTC; CDR3: CASSPRQGKGYEQYF
V: TRBV18; size: NA; J: TRBJ1-1; D: NA; DNA: TGTGCCAGCTCACCAAGACAGGAGATGAACACTGAAGCTTTCTTT; CDR3: CASSPRQEMNTEAFF
V: TRBV19; size: many; J: TRBJ1-4; D: NA; DNA: TGTGCCAGCAGTAAGGGTGCAACTAATGAAAAACTGTTTTTT; CDR3: CASSKGATNEKLFF
V: TRBV6-1; size: many; J: TRBJ2-3; D: TRBD2; DNA: TGTGCCAGCAGTGAAATGGTAGCGGGAGGGTCGTCAGATACGCAGTATTTT; CDR3: CASSEMVAGGSSDTQYF
V: TRBV6-1; size: many; J: TRBJ2-7; D: NA; DNA: TGTGCCAGCAGCCTCACGGGTTTGGAGCAGTACTTC; CDR3: CASSLTGLEQYF
V: TRBV29-1; size: NA; J: TRBJ1-3; D: NA; DNA: TGCAGCGTTTCTGAAGTGTTTGGCGGACAGACGAGCTACTCTGGAAACACCATATATTTT; CDR3: CSVSEVFGGQTSYSGNTIYF
V: TRBV5-1; size: many; J: TRBJ1-5; D: NA; DNA: TGCGCCAGCAGCCCTGAAACAGGGAGCAATCAGCCCCAGCATTTT; CDR3: CASSPETGSNQPQHF
V: TRBV5-1; size: NA; J: TRBJ2-5; D: NA; DNA: TGCGCCAGCAGCTCCGGGATTCCCGGAGGAGAGACCCAGTACTTC; CDR3: CASSSGIPGGETQYF
V: TRBV30; size: many; J: TRBJ2-3; D: NA; DNA: TGTGCCTGGAGCGCCGGGGTAGACACGCAGTATTTT; CDR3: CAWSAGVDTQYF
V: TRBV24-1; size: few; J: TRBJ2-5; D: NA; DNA: TGTGCCACCAGTGATTTGGACGGAGAGACCCAGTACTTC; CDR3: CATSDLDGETQYF
V: TRBV7-2; size: few; J: TRBJ2-7; D: NA; DNA: TGTGCCAGCAGCCCGGGACGGACCTCCTACGAGCAGTACTTC; CDR3: CASSPGRTSYEQYF
V: TRBV29-1; size: many; J: TRBJ2-7; D: NA; DNA: TGCAGCGTGGGTACATGGGGCGGCGGCGAGCAGTACTTC; CDR3: CSVGTWGGGEQYF
V: TRBV30; size: few; J: TRBJ2-7; D: NA; DNA: TGTGCCTGGAGTGTTTTAGAGTACGAGCAGTACTTC; CDR3: CAWSVLEYEQYF
V: TRBV12-3/TRBV12-4; size: many; J: TRBJ2-7; D: NA; DNA: TGTGCCAGCAGGTCACAACTAGACTCGTACGAGCAGTACTTC; CDR3: CASRSQLDSYEQYF
V: TRBV5-1; size: few; J: TRBJ2-2; D: TRBD1; DNA: TGCGCCAGCAGCGGACAGGGGAACGCCGGGGAGCTGTTTTTT; CDR3: CASSGQGNAGELFF
V: TRBV28; size: many; J: TRBJ2-1; D: TRBD2; DNA: TGTGCCAGCAGTTTAGGGGAACTAGCGGGAGATAATGAGCAGTTCTTC; CDR3: CASSLGELAGDNEQFF
V: TRBV11-2; size: many; J: TRBJ2-1; D: TRBD2; DNA: TGTGCCAGCCAAATTAGGCGGGAGGTATACAATGAGCAGTTCTTC; CDR3: CASQIRREVYNEQFF
V: TRBV7-3; size: NA; J: TRBJ2-7; D: TRBD1; DNA: TGTGCCAGCAGCCCGGACAGGGTGGGGAAAAACTCCTACGAGCAGTACTTC; CDR3: CASSPDRVGKNSYEQYF
V: TRBV9; size: few; J: TRBJ2-1; D: NA; DNA: TGTGCCAGCAGCCAGCGGTGGGGGCAGGAGCTCTACAATGAGCAGTTCTTC; CDR3: CASSQRWGQELYNEQFF
V: TRBV6-1; size: many; J: TRBJ2-7; D: NA; DNA: TGTGCCAGCTGTCGGTTAGCGGTTACCTACGAGCAGTACTTC; CDR3: CASCRLAVTYEQYF
V: TRBV12-3/TRBV12-4; size: NA; J: TRBJ1-2; D: TRBD1; DNA: TGTGCCAGCAGCTCCGACAGGGTGCGTGGCTACACCTTC; CDR3: CASSSDRVRGYTF
V: TRBV20-1; size: many; J: TRBJ2-1; D: TRBD2; DNA: TGCAGTGCTAGAGATCGACTAGCGGGAGGGTCCTACAATGAGCAGTTCTTC; CDR3: CSARDRLAGGSYNEQFF
V: TRBV7-9; size: many; J: TRBJ2-1; D: NA; DNA: TGTGCCAGCAGCTTACTCGGACAGGGAGGGAACAATGAGCAGTTCTTC; CDR3: CASSLLGQGGNNEQFF
V: TRBV28; size: many; J: TRBJ1-5; D: NA; DNA: TGTGCCAGCAGTCTCCATTTTGGACAAGCTACCGGTAGCAATCAGCCCCAGCATTTT; CDR3: CASSLHFGQATGSNQPQHF
V: TRBV4-1; size: NA; J: TRBJ2-4; D: NA; DNA: TGCGCCAGCAGCCAAGATTGGACGGGCTACCGGAGGGCCAAAAACATTCAGTACTTC; CDR3: CASSQDWTGYRRAKNIQYF
V: TRBV5-1; size: few; J: TRBJ1-4; D: NA; DNA: TGCGCCAGCAGCCTACCGGGGGGCCCTAATGAAAAACTGTTTTTT; CDR3: CASSLPGGPNEKLFF
V: TRBV7-2; size: NA; J: TRBJ2-3; D: NA; DNA: TGTGCCAGCAGCTCTCGGAACACCCTGAGGGATACGCAGTATTTT; CDR3: CASSSRNTLRDTQYF
V: TRBV18; size: many; J: TRBJ1-4; D: TRBD1; DNA: TGTGCCAGCTCACCTCCGGGACAGGGTAATGAAAAACTGTTTTTT; CDR3: CASSPPGQGNEKLFF
V: TRBV27; size: few; J: TRBJ2-3; D: TRBD2; DNA: TGTGCCAGCAGTTCGGGACTAGGGCGAACGCAGTATTTT; CDR3: CASSSGLGRTQYF
V: TRBV27; size: NA; J: TRBJ2-3; D: TRBD2; DNA: TGTGCCAGCGCTGGGGCGGGAGGGTACACAGATACGCAGTATTTT; CDR3: CASAGAGGYTDTQYF
V: TRBV3-1; size: NA; J: TRBJ2-7; D: TRBD1; DNA: TGTGCCAGCAGCATCCGGGACAGGCCGCCGACTCCCTACGAGCAGTACTTC; CDR3: CASSIRDRPPTPYEQYF
V: TRBV2; size: many; J: TRBJ1-1; D: NA; DNA: TGTGCCAGCAGTGAACTGGACAGGAACACTGAAGCTTTCTTT; CDR3: CASSELDRNTEAFF
V: TRBV7-3; size: many; J: TRBJ2-1; D: NA; DNA: TGTGCCAGCAGCTTAATGTACGGATCCTACAATGAGCAGTTCTTC; CDR3: CASSLMYGSYNEQFF
V: TRBV27; size: many; J: TRBJ2-7; D: TRBD2; DNA: TGTGCCAGCAGTCCCTGGACTAGCGGGAGCTCCTACGAGCAGTACTTC; CDR3: CASSPWTSGSSYEQYF
V: TRBV12-3/TRBV12-4; size: NA; J: TRBJ1-5; D: TRBD1; DNA: TGTGCCAGCAGCTATCAGAGGACAGGCAAACAGCCCCAGCATTTT; CDR3: CASSYQRTGKQPQHF
V: TRBV14; size: few; J: TRBJ1-1; D: TRBD1; DNA: TGTGCCAGCAGCCAAAACAGGGGGCTAACTGAAGCTTTCTTT; CDR3: CASSQNRGLTEAFF
V: TRBV30; size: NA; J: TRBJ1-2; D: NA; DNA: TGTGCCTGGAGCCGCACTGCCCAGGGGTCGAGCTATGGCTACACCTTC; CDR3: CAWSRTAQGSSYGYTF
V: TRBV6-5; size: many; J: TRBJ2-7; D: TRBD2; DNA: TGTGCCAGCAGTTACTTACTAGCGGGAACCTACGAGCAGTACTTC; CDR3: CASSYLLAGTYEQYF
V: TRBV4-2; size: NA; J: TRBJ2-3; D: TRBD2; DNA: TGTGCCAGCAGCCAAGATGGGGGGGAAACAGATACGCAGTATTTT; CDR3: CASSQDGGETDTQYF
V: TRBV6-2/TRBV6-3; size: few; J: TRBJ1-1; D: TRBD1; DNA: TGTGCCAGCAGTCAGGGACAGGCGAACACTGGAGCTTTCTTT; CDR3: CASSQGQANTGAFF
V: TRBV28; size: many; J: TRBJ2-3; D: TRBD2; DNA: TGTGCCAGCAGTCCCTGGACTAGCGGGAGTGGTACGCAGTATTTT; CDR3: CASSPWTSGSGTQYF
V: TRBV5-1; size: NA; J: TRBJ2-3; D: NA; DNA: TGCGCCAGCAGCTTGGGTGGACAGTACACAGATACGCAGTATTTT; CDR3: CASSLGGQYTDTQYF
V: TRBV12-3/TRBV12-4; size: many; J: TRBJ1-2; D: TRBD1; DNA: TGTGCCAGCACCCCGGACAGGGTCTATGGCTACACCTTC; CDR3: CASTPDRVYGYTF
V: TRBV9; size: many; J: TRBJ2-1; D: TRBD2; DNA: TGTGCCAGCAGCGTAGGTTCTAGCGGGGGTTACAATGAGCAGTTCTTC; CDR3: CASSVGSSGGYNEQFF
V: TRBV3-1; size: once; J: TRBJ2-3; D: NA; DNA: TGTGCCAGCAGCCAAGAGATAATGCAGTATTTT; CDR3: CASSQEIMQYF
V: TRBV5-1; size: NA; J: TRBJ2-7; D: TRBD2; DNA: TGCGCCAGCAGCCCGGGGGGAACTATCTACGAGCAGTACTTC; CDR3: CASSPGGTIYEQYF